Listed below are T cell receptor beta chains from one sample, sequenced in a study of T cell responses to AZD1222 COVID-19 vaccine. The protocol was immunoSEQ multiplex PCR, while the TCRdb copy is restricted to in-frame clones and leaves out a portion. Of some 130,000 clones in the sample, roughly 91% were seen once. The sequencing used peripheral blood, collected 28 days after the second AZD1222 dose. The receptors here all came from an adult who received the AZD1222 COVID-19 vaccine. Each CDR3 is given with its conserved first and last residue. Fields, in order: V gene, CDR3 length, J gene, D gene, clone size, CDR3 DNA, CDR3 protein. A D gene is named only where the DNA matches it firmly. Rows give clone size only sometimes, using once, few, many, or a class for an expanded clone.

v_call: TRBV2; cdr3_length: 13; j_call: TRBJ1-1; d_call: TRBD1; clone_size: -; cdr3_nt: TGTGCCATCCCCCGGGACAGGGATTATGAAGCTTTCTTT; cdr3_aa: CAIPRDRDYEAFF
v_call: TRBV5-1; cdr3_length: 15; j_call: TRBJ1-2; d_call: -; clone_size: -; cdr3_nt: TGCGCCAGCAGCTTTCAGCTAACGGGGCGCTATGGCTACACCTTC; cdr3_aa: CASSFQLTGRYGYTF
v_call: TRBV20-1; cdr3_length: 16; j_call: TRBJ1-5; d_call: -; clone_size: -; cdr3_nt: TGCAGTGCTAGTTACCCCACAGGGATGCGCAATCAGCCCCAGCATTTT; cdr3_aa: CSASYPTGMRNQPQHF
v_call: TRBV2; cdr3_length: 14; j_call: TRBJ1-5; d_call: TRBD1; clone_size: -; cdr3_nt: TGTGCCAGCAGTGTATTCAGGGGGGGTCAGCCCCAGCATTTT; cdr3_aa: CASSVFRGGQPQHF
v_call: TRBV6-2/TRBV6-3; cdr3_length: 13; j_call: TRBJ1-1; d_call: -; clone_size: -; cdr3_nt: TGTGCCAGCAGTTACGCAGAGAACACTGAAGCTTTCTTT; cdr3_aa: CASSYAENTEAFF
v_call: TRBV12-5; cdr3_length: 11; j_call: TRBJ2-1; d_call: -; clone_size: -; cdr3_nt: TGTGCTAGTTCCATAGGATGGGAGCAGTTCTTC; cdr3_aa: CASSIGWEQFF
v_call: TRBV6-6; cdr3_length: 13; j_call: TRBJ1-2; d_call: -; clone_size: few; cdr3_nt: TGTGCCAGCAGCCTCGACAGCAACTATGGCTACACCTTC; cdr3_aa: CASSLDSNYGYTF
v_call: TRBV19; cdr3_length: 15; j_call: TRBJ1-3; d_call: -; clone_size: -; cdr3_nt: TGTGCCAGTAGTATCCGACGGCGCTCTGGAAACACCATATATTTT; cdr3_aa: CASSIRRRSGNTIYF
v_call: TRBV5-5; cdr3_length: 15; j_call: TRBJ1-2; d_call: -; clone_size: -; cdr3_nt: TGTGCCAGCAGCTTGGCACAGGGTCACAGGGAAGGCTACACCTTC; cdr3_aa: CASSLAQGHREGYTF
v_call: TRBV5-8; cdr3_length: 13; j_call: TRBJ1-2; d_call: -; clone_size: -; cdr3_nt: TGTGCCAGCAGCTCAGGACTTCTCTATGGCTACACCTTC; cdr3_aa: CASSSGLLYGYTF
v_call: TRBV10-3; cdr3_length: 15; j_call: TRBJ1-6; d_call: -; clone_size: -; cdr3_nt: TGTGCCATCAGTGAGATGGGGGGCAGGGATTCACCCCTCCACTTT; cdr3_aa: CAISEMGGRDSPLHF
v_call: TRBV7-9; cdr3_length: 14; j_call: TRBJ1-1; d_call: -; clone_size: -; cdr3_nt: TGTGCCAGCAGCCCCGGACGGATGAACACTGAAGCTTTCTTT; cdr3_aa: CASSPGRMNTEAFF
v_call: TRBV7-9; cdr3_length: 15; j_call: TRBJ2-5; d_call: -; clone_size: -; cdr3_nt: TGTGCCAGCAGCCGCGGGACGAACTCTCAAGAGACCCAGTACTTC; cdr3_aa: CASSRGTNSQETQYF
v_call: TRBV6-2/TRBV6-3; cdr3_length: 15; j_call: TRBJ2-5; d_call: TRBD2; clone_size: -; cdr3_nt: TGTGCCAGCAGCCGTTCTCTAGCGGGGCTAGGGACCCAGTACTTC; cdr3_aa: CASSRSLAGLGTQYF
v_call: TRBV7-2; cdr3_length: 14; j_call: TRBJ2-1; d_call: -; clone_size: -; cdr3_nt: TGTGCCAGCAGCTCAGGGTTTACCGGAAATGAGCAGTTCTTC; cdr3_aa: CASSSGFTGNEQFF
v_call: TRBV27; cdr3_length: 17; j_call: TRBJ1-4; d_call: -; clone_size: -; cdr3_nt: TGTGCCAGCAGTTTATCCCCTCAAGAGGCGGGGAATGAAAAACTGTTTTTT; cdr3_aa: CASSLSPQEAGNEKLFF
v_call: TRBV7-2; cdr3_length: 14; j_call: TRBJ1-2; d_call: -; clone_size: once; cdr3_nt: TGTGCCAGCAGCCACAGGACAGCCAACTATGGCTACACCTTC; cdr3_aa: CASSHRTANYGYTF
v_call: TRBV3-1/TRBV3-2; cdr3_length: 14; j_call: TRBJ1-5; d_call: TRBD1; clone_size: -; cdr3_nt: TGTGCCAGCAGTTCCACAGGGGGCAATCAGCCCCAGCATTTT; cdr3_aa: CASSSTGGNQPQHF
v_call: TRBV28; cdr3_length: 15; j_call: TRBJ1-6; d_call: -; clone_size: -; cdr3_nt: TGTGCCAGCTTTAATTCGGGGCAGGATAATTCACCCCTCCACTTT; cdr3_aa: CASFNSGQDNSPLHF
v_call: TRBV7-2; cdr3_length: 13; j_call: TRBJ2-3; d_call: -; clone_size: once; cdr3_nt: TGTGCCAGCAGCCCAACGGCGGAGAGTACGCAGTATTTT; cdr3_aa: CASSPTAESTQYF
v_call: TRBV30; cdr3_length: 14; j_call: TRBJ2-3; d_call: -; clone_size: -; cdr3_nt: TGTGCCTGGAGTGTAACAACCCGGGGAGATACGCAGTATTTT; cdr3_aa: CAWSVTTRGDTQYF
v_call: TRBV11-3; cdr3_length: 15; j_call: TRBJ2-7; d_call: TRBD2; clone_size: -; cdr3_nt: TGTGCCAGCAGCTTAGGTAGCGGGGGGCCCTACGAGCAGTACTTC; cdr3_aa: CASSLGSGGPYEQYF
v_call: TRBV2; cdr3_length: 12; j_call: TRBJ2-7; d_call: -; clone_size: -; cdr3_nt: TGTGCCAGCAGTGACAGATCCTACGAGCAGTACTTC; cdr3_aa: CASSDRSYEQYF
v_call: TRBV19; cdr3_length: 13; j_call: TRBJ1-6; d_call: TRBD1; clone_size: -; cdr3_nt: TGTGCCAGTACGACAGGGGGCAATTCACCCCTCCACTTT; cdr3_aa: CASTTGGNSPLHF
v_call: TRBV5-6; cdr3_length: 14; j_call: TRBJ2-2; d_call: -; clone_size: -; cdr3_nt: TGTGCCAGCAGCTTGGCCGATAGGGCCGGGGAGCTGTTTTTT; cdr3_aa: CASSLADRAGELFF
v_call: TRBV4-3; cdr3_length: 15; j_call: TRBJ2-3; d_call: TRBD1; clone_size: few; cdr3_nt: TGCGCCAGCAGCCAAGGGACAGGGCACACAGATACGCAGTATTTT; cdr3_aa: CASSQGTGHTDTQYF
v_call: TRBV27; cdr3_length: 13; j_call: TRBJ1-1; d_call: -; clone_size: -; cdr3_nt: TGTGCCAGCAGTTTGACGGTGAACACTGAAGCTTTCTTT; cdr3_aa: CASSLTVNTEAFF
v_call: TRBV13; cdr3_length: 15; j_call: TRBJ1-4; d_call: TRBD1; clone_size: -; cdr3_nt: TGTGCCAGCAGCTCGAGAGACAGGGGAGGTGAAAAACTGTTTTTT; cdr3_aa: CASSSRDRGGEKLFF
v_call: TRBV30; cdr3_length: 11; j_call: TRBJ1-5; d_call: -; clone_size: -; cdr3_nt: TGTGCCTGGAGTACCCGAGGGCCCCAGCATTTT; cdr3_aa: CAWSTRGPQHF
v_call: TRBV5-4; cdr3_length: 14; j_call: TRBJ2-5; d_call: -; clone_size: -; cdr3_nt: TGTGCCAGCAGCTTGGCGGGGAGTCCGGAGACCCAGTACTTC; cdr3_aa: CASSLAGSPETQYF
v_call: TRBV25-1; cdr3_length: 16; j_call: TRBJ1-4; d_call: -; clone_size: -; cdr3_nt: TGTGCCAGCAGTACCACTGGGACCGACGCTAGCGAAAAACTGTTTTTT; cdr3_aa: CASSTTGTDASEKLFF
v_call: TRBV7-8; cdr3_length: 18; j_call: TRBJ2-5; d_call: TRBD2; clone_size: -; cdr3_nt: TGTGCCAGCAGCCCAGGGACTAGCGGGGAGAAGTACCAAGAGACCCAGTACTTC; cdr3_aa: CASSPGTSGEKYQETQYF
v_call: TRBV3-1/TRBV3-2; cdr3_length: 12; j_call: TRBJ1-6; d_call: -; clone_size: -; cdr3_nt: TGTGCCAGCAGCCAAGATTTTAGGCCCCTCCACTTT; cdr3_aa: CASSQDFRPLHF
v_call: TRBV28; cdr3_length: 11; j_call: TRBJ2-7; d_call: -; clone_size: -; cdr3_nt: TGTGCCAGCAGTTCCCCCTACGAGCAGTACTTC; cdr3_aa: CASSSPYEQYF
v_call: TRBV5-5; cdr3_length: 14; j_call: TRBJ2-5; d_call: -; clone_size: -; cdr3_nt: TGTGCCAGCAGTCGTCTGTTGGGGGCGGAGACCCAGTACTTC; cdr3_aa: CASSRLLGAETQYF
v_call: TRBV7-9; cdr3_length: 13; j_call: TRBJ2-4; d_call: -; clone_size: -; cdr3_nt: TGTGCCAGCAGCTTGGGGTCCACGTTGATTCAGTACTTC; cdr3_aa: CASSLGSTLIQYF
v_call: TRBV9; cdr3_length: 15; j_call: TRBJ1-5; d_call: -; clone_size: -; cdr3_nt: TGTGCCAGCAGCGTAGGAGGGGTGAACAATCAGCCCCAGCATTTT; cdr3_aa: CASSVGGVNNQPQHF
v_call: TRBV10-3; cdr3_length: 12; j_call: TRBJ1-3; d_call: -; clone_size: -; cdr3_nt: TGTGCCATCAGTGCTTCGGCAAACACCATATATTTT; cdr3_aa: CAISASANTIYF
v_call: TRBV4-1; cdr3_length: 17; j_call: TRBJ1-2; d_call: -; clone_size: -; cdr3_nt: TGCGCCAGCAGCCAAGTTCTTAGATACAGGGCAGAGGGTGGCTACACCTTC; cdr3_aa: CASSQVLRYRAEGGYTF
v_call: TRBV9; cdr3_length: 16; j_call: TRBJ2-7; d_call: TRBD2; clone_size: -; cdr3_nt: TGTGCCAGCAGCGTAACACTAGCGGGGGGGCTAGAAGAGCAGTACTTC; cdr3_aa: CASSVTLAGGLEEQYF
v_call: TRBV19; cdr3_length: 18; j_call: TRBJ2-7; d_call: TRBD2; clone_size: -; cdr3_nt: TGTGCCAGTAGTGACCTCCGAGGTTTAGCGGGGGATCGAAACGAGCAGTACTTC; cdr3_aa: CASSDLRGLAGDRNEQYF
v_call: TRBV6-1; cdr3_length: 14; j_call: TRBJ1-1; d_call: TRBD1; clone_size: -; cdr3_nt: TGTGCCAGCAGTGAAGTACCGGGACAGGGCAAAGCTTTCTTT; cdr3_aa: CASSEVPGQGKAFF
v_call: TRBV7-9; cdr3_length: 14; j_call: TRBJ2-5; d_call: TRBD1; clone_size: -; cdr3_nt: TGTGCCAGCAGCCTACCAGGGGGTCCGGAGACCCAGTACTTC; cdr3_aa: CASSLPGGPETQYF
v_call: TRBV13; cdr3_length: 16; j_call: TRBJ1-1; d_call: -; clone_size: few; cdr3_nt: TGTGCCAGCAGCTTATGGGTGGGGCCGGCGGGAGGTGAAGCTTTCTTT; cdr3_aa: CASSLWVGPAGGEAFF
v_call: TRBV28; cdr3_length: 19; j_call: TRBJ1-2; d_call: TRBD1; clone_size: once; cdr3_nt: TGTGCCACCCAGTTTAAGCGGTTGGTTGGGGGGACAGTGAAATATGGCTACACCTTC; cdr3_aa: CATQFKRLVGGTVKYGYTF